This passage covers 16 T cell receptor beta chains from one sample sequenced in a study of T cell repertoires in cytomegalovirus infection. TCRdb processed the reads anew with MiXCR; each CDR3 protein has one entry. The table includes about 450,000 distinct CDR3 sequences, 31% detected once. Sequenced material: PBMCs. The receptors derive from a human donor in good health (CMV status not recorded). Some clones in this sample may be carry-over from other donors' samples.

The rearrangement joins TRBV7-9 to TRBJ1-3; possible D gene TRBD1, 5 bases. This CDR3 is 12 amino acids long. CDR1 and CDR2 from the germline V gene are SEHNR and FQNEAQ (reference sequence). V lost 6 bases and J 9 bases, leaving 12 bases between the germline ends. In DNA form, the CDR3 reads TGTGCCAGCAGTTCGGACATTCTCACCATATATTTT. This translates into CASSSDILTIYF.

This clonotype was detected only once. This likely comes from a read error, as the CDR3 has no conserved phenylalanine or tryptophan at its end. J is TRBJ2-7 and V is TRBV25-1, with D possibly being TRBD2 (6 bases). Germline assignment: CDR1 MGHDK and CDR2 SYGVNS. The CDR3 is 15 residues long. V was cut by 6 bases and J by 3 bases, with 18 bases left in between. CDR3 coding DNA: TGTGCCAGCAGCCCCTCCGGGGGAGCCGGCTACGAGCAGTACTTA. Amino acids: CASSPSGGAGYEQYL.

The chain uses TRBV5-4 and TRBJ2-5; 8 positions match TRBD2. Trimming removed 2 bases from V and 1 base from J; junction bases left unmatched: 7. The CDR3 has 16 residues. The germline V gene has CDR1 SGHNT and CDR2 YYREEE (reference sequence). The CDR3 coding sequence is TGTGCCAGCAGCTTTGCCGGGGGGGGACGCCAAGAGACCCAGTACTTC. Its translation is CASSFAGGGRQETQYF.

The chain recombines TRBV5-3 with TRBJ2-5; D is possibly TRBD1 (5 bases). TRBV5-3 qualifies as an ORF whose function is uncertain. This CDR3 is 13 amino acids long. V was shortened by 9 bases and J by 2 bases, with 14 bases between the two germline ends. CDR3 DNA sequence: TGTGCCACTGGACACGGAACACAAGAGACCCAGTACTTC. It is translated as CATGHGTQETQYF.

The V and J genes are TRBV6-1 and TRBJ2-5; 7 bases line up with TRBD1. The CDR3 totals 15 residues. Trimming took 6 bases from V and 2 from J; bases not matched to a gene: 9. Looked up from germline, CDR1 is MNHNS and CDR2 is SASEGT. DNA for the CDR3: TGTGCCAGCAGAAAACAGGGGTCGGGGCAAGAGACCCAGTACTTC. Its protein product is CASRKQGSGQETQYF.

This clonotype was counted ten times or more. The chain links TRBV12-3 or TRBV12-4 to TRBJ1-5; D remains ambiguous. V was trimmed by 0 bases and J by 2 bases, leaving 8 bases between them. The CDR3 length is 15 residues. The CDR3 sequence: CASSLAIGGNQPQHF. In DNA form, the CDR3 reads TGTGCCAGCAGTTTAGCAATCGGGGGCAATCAGCCCCAGCATTTT.

The rearrangement uses TRBV5-6 and TRBJ2-7, with TRBD1 matching 7 bases. The J segment lost 5 bases and the V segment lost 1 base, leaving 9 bases of the junction unmatched. The germline CDR1 and CDR2 sequences are SGHDT and YYEEEE. This CDR3 is 15 amino acids long. The CDR3 nucleotides read TGTGCCAGCAGCTTGCTGGACAGGCCGACCCACGAGCAGTACTTC. It encodes CASSLLDRPTHEQYF.

The V and J genes are TRBV11-2 and TRBJ2-2; D is unresolved. Trimming stripped 6 bases from V and 4 bases from J, with 9 bases between. This CDR3 comprises 13 residues. CDR1 is SGHAT and CDR2 is FQNNGV in the germline V gene. For the CDR3, the DNA is TGTGCCAGCAGTCAAAGTGTCACCGGGGAGCTGTTTTTT. As protein: CASSQSVTGELFF.

This clonotype was seen a handful of times. This sequence joins TRBV4-1 and TRBJ1-1, with D unclear. Trimming pared 4 bases from V and 1 base from J, leaving 10 bases between. CDR1 MGHRA and CDR2 YSYEKL come from the germline V gene. The CDR3 is made up of 14 amino acids. The CDR3 region is CASSPGITNTEAFF. CDR3 nucleotides: TGCGCCAGCAGCCCCGGGATCACGAACACTGAAGCTTTCTTT.

V gene TRBV5-6 combines with J gene TRBJ2-2; D might be TRBD1 or TRBD2, each matching 5 bases. V lost 3 bases to trimming and J lost 15 bases, with 12 bases between them. The CDR3 is made up of 11 amino acids. From germline, CDR1 is SGHDT and CDR2 YYEEEE. The CDR3 DNA reads as TGTGCCAGCAGCTATGGGACGGATTTGTTTTTT. It translates to CASSYGTDLFF.

The chain uses TRBV12-3 or TRBV12-4 and TRBJ2-3; D uncertain. V lost 3 bases and J lost 0, with 13 bases in between. This CDR3 region has 16 residues. In nucleotides, the CDR3 is TGTGCCAGCAGTTTGCGTGGCCAGCCTAGCACAGATACGCAGTATTTT. Amino acid sequence: CASSLRGQPSTDTQYF.

The chain couples TRBV5-5 to TRBJ1-6; TRBD1 matches 8 bases. The CDR3 is made up of 16 amino acids. J gave up 7 bases and V 0 bases, and 6 bases lay outside the gene matches. The V gene's germline CDR1 is SGHKS and CDR2 YYEKEE (reference sequence). CDR3 coding DNA: TGTGCCAGCAGCTTGGTCGGGACAGGCTACAATTCACCCCTCCACTTT. Amino acid sequence: CASSLVGTGYNSPLHF.

In this sample, this clonotype turned up many times. The chain is built from TRBV6-1 and TRBJ2-1, with a weak D call TRBD1 (7 bases). The V and J ends lost 10 bases and 4 bases respectively, with 20 bases between them. This CDR3 is 15 amino acids long. Germline V gene data show CDR1 as MNHNS and CDR2 as SASEGT. CDR3 coding DNA: TGTGCCATCCTGCTTGCGGGACAGCCATACAATGAGCAGTTCTTC. It encodes CAILLAGQPYNEQFF.

This clonotype was seen at least ten times. The V gene is TRBV6-1, the J gene TRBJ2-7, with D perhaps matching TRBD1 (6 bases). Deletions cut 6 bases from V and 5 bases from J, with 14 bases between. The CDR3 spans 13 residues. Germline lookup yields CDR1 MNHNS and CDR2 SASEGT. DNA of the CDR3: TGTGCCAGCAGATCAGGGGTCGAGAACGAGCAGTACTTC. As protein: CASRSGVENEQYF.

This clonotype came up once. The junction shows a germline mismatch at one end, possibly a read error. V and J are TRBV7-6 and TRBJ2-5; tentatively, D is TRBD1 (5 bases). The CDR3 has 13 residues. Germline V gives CDR1 SGHVS, CDR2 FNYEAQ. CDR3 region: CASSSWQGETQDF. In DNA form, the CDR3 reads TGTGCCAGCAGCTCATGGCAGGGCGAGACCCAGGACTTC.

This clonotype was counted between two and nine times. The V gene is TRBV29-1, the J gene TRBJ1-6; D may be TRBD1 (5 bases). The ends were cut back, 6 bases at V and 9 bases at J, with 18 bases in the middle. CDR1 and CDR2 from the germline V gene are SQVTM and ANQGSEA. This CDR3 spans 14 amino acids. This CDR3 is CSVQDSGGASPLHF. CDR3 in DNA: TGCAGCGTCCAAGACAGCGGTGGTGCTTCACCCCTCCACTTT.